Given below is one TCR beta chain in context. The repertoire was sequenced with immunoSEQ multiplex PCR; TCRdb's copy has only in-frame clones and lacks some. The sample yields under 150,000 clones, approximately 79% seen once. The entry originates in a study of blood T cell repertoires in COVID-19. Trimming took off 3 bases at V and 5 bases at J, with 12 bases between the two ends. The CDR3 contains 14 residues. CDR1 is MNHEY, CDR2 SVGAGI, per germline. The sequencing sample was made of PBMCs or T cells enriched from blood (not recorded which). This TCR was recovered from a man aged 35 to 55 with acute COVID-19. The chain joins TRBV6-5 to TRBJ2-3; D may be TRBD2 (5 bases). CDR3 coding DNA: TGTGCCAGCAGTTATGCGGGTTTTATAGATACGCAGTATTTT. This sequence encodes CASSYAGFIDTQYF.